This T cell receptor (beta chain) was recovered during a study of blood T cells in healthy people across ages. Whole-study findings and limits: Higher diversity, along with more naive CD4+ cells, distinguished long-lived donors from aged donors. Samples with more naive T cells showed higher observed beta diversity.

Staff drew 9 to 10 milliliters of peripheral blood from each donor. Per the germline V gene, CDR1 is KGHSH and CDR2 is LQKENI. The V end was cut by 5 bases, the J end by 6 bases, with 8 bases between. The CDR3 has 11 amino acids. A sample-barcoded 5' primer and a J-beta primer mix were used in a second PCR of about 7 to 12 cycles. TCRdb reprocessed the 5' RACE reads via MiXCR and lists one record per CDR3 protein. The sample includes hundreds of thousands of distinct CDR3 sequences, approximately 44% seen only once; the top ten take approximately 19%. This clonotype was observed a handful of times. Its antigen is as yet unknown.

The receptor comes from a man aged 55-75 years in good health. Sequences were obtained from blood. The chain recombines TRBV18 with TRBJ2-7; D is undetermined. The CDR3 DNA follows: TGTGCCAGCTCAGAACGGGCCGAGCAGTACTTC. Amino acid sequence: CASSERAEQYF.